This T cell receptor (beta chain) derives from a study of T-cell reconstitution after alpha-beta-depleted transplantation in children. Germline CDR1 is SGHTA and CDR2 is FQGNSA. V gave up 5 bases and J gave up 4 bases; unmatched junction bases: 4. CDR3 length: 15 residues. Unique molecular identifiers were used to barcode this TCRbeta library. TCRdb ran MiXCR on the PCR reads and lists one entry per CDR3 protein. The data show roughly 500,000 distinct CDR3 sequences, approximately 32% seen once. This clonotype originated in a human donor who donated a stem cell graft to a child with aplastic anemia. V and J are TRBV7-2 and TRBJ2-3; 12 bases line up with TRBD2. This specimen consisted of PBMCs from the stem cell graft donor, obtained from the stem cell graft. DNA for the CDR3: TGTGCCAGCAGCCCAGGACTAGCGGGATCAGATACGCAGTATTTT. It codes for CASSPGLAGSDTQYF.